Listed below are T cell receptor beta chains from one sample, sequenced in a study of blood T cell repertoires in COVID-19. Sequencing used immunoSEQ multiplex PCR; TCRdb keeps in-frame clones, though not all of them. The sample lists roughly 150,000 clones, approximately 90% seen once, with around 5% in the top ten. The sample taken for sequencing was peripheral blood. The receptors come from a human donor in a cohort sampled during active COVID-19. Each CDR3 is given with its conserved first and last residue. D genes are given only for firm matches. Clone size is not always given. Where it is, it says once, few, many or a class for expanded clones.

V gene	clone size	D gene	J gene	CDR3 DNA	CDR3 protein
TRBV9	-	TRBD1	TRBJ2-1	TGTGCCAGCAGCGTAGTAGGACAGGGGTGGAACAATGAGCAGTTCTTC	CASSVVGQGWNNEQFF
TRBV6-5	-	-	TRBJ1-1	TGTGCCGCCGGCGGGGGGCCCTCCCTGAACACTGAAGCTTTCTTT	CAAGGGPSLNTEAFF
TRBV7-3	-	TRBD2	TRBJ2-5	TGTGCCAGCAGCTCTGGGACTAGCGGGCCTCAAGAGACCCAGTACTTC	CASSSGTSGPQETQYF
TRBV12-1	-	-	TRBJ1-5	TGTGCCAGCAGCTTCGGATATAGACACGCTGATAGCAATCAGCCCCAGCATTTT	CASSFGYRHADSNQPQHF
TRBV11-3	-	TRBD2	TRBJ2-7	TGTGCCAGCAGCAGATTAGCGGGAGCCTCTTACGAGCAGTACTTC	CASSRLAGASYEQYF
TRBV6-4	once	-	TRBJ1-2	TGTGCCAGCCAGGGGCCCTATGGCTACACCTTC	CASQGPYGYTF
TRBV2	-	TRBD1	TRBJ1-2	TGTGCCAGCAGAGAAGGGACAGGGATAGTATACGGCTACACCTTC	CASREGTGIVYGYTF
TRBV4-1	-	-	TRBJ2-7	TGCGCCAGCAGCCAAGCCAGCTCCTACGAGCAGTACTTC	CASSQASSYEQYF
TRBV10-3	-	-	TRBJ2-1	TGTGCCATCAGTGAGGGGGCACCTCCGCCGACTGAGCAGTTCTTC	CAISEGAPPPTEQFF
TRBV28	-	TRBD1	TRBJ2-3	TGTGCCAGCAGTAAACGGACAGGCGGGCGTGGTACGCAGTATTTT	CASSKRTGGRGTQYF
TRBV5-4	-	TRBD1	TRBJ1-2	TGTGCCAGCAGTCTAACAGGGGCGCTTAATGGCTACACCTTC	CASSLTGALNGYTF
TRBV25-1	-	-	TRBJ1-4	TGTGCCAGCAGTGTCAGATTATGGGAAAAACTGTTTTTT	CASSVRLWEKLFF
TRBV2	-	-	TRBJ1-1	TGTGCCAGCAGTGATAAAGGCGGGCAACGACCCATGAACACTGAAGCTTTCTTT	CASSDKGGQRPMNTEAFF
TRBV5-6	-	-	TRBJ2-3	TGTGCCAGCAGCTTGGTCTGGCGGGGAATAGATACGCAGTATTTT	CASSLVWRGIDTQYF
TRBV7-3	-	-	TRBJ2-5	TGTGCCAGCAGCCCAGGGTTAGCGGAGGCCCAGTACTTC	CASSPGLAEAQYF
TRBV6-5	-	TRBD2	TRBJ2-7	TGTGCCACTCCAACGGGGCTAGCGGGATTCGAGCAGTACTTC	CATPTGLAGFEQYF
TRBV9	-	TRBD1	TRBJ2-1	TGTGCCAGCAACGCCGGCGGGACAGGGAACAATGAGCAGTTCTTC	CASNAGGTGNNEQFF
TRBV6-4	-	TRBD2	TRBJ2-2	TGTGCCAGCACCGGACTAGCGGGGGGGCCATATGGGGAGCTGTTTTTT	CASTGLAGGPYGELFF
TRBV7-2	-	-	TRBJ2-5	TGTGCCAGCAGCTTCGAAACCCATAGTATTTCGACCCAGTACTTC	CASSFETHSISTQYF
TRBV30	-	TRBD1	TRBJ1-1	TGTGCCTGGAGTTGGGGACAGGGGGCTTTCTTT	CAWSWGQGAFF
TRBV7-7	-	TRBD1	TRBJ2-5	TGTGCTAGCAGCCACGGCGGAGACAGGGCAAAAGAGACCCAGTACTTC	CASSHGGDRAKETQYF
TRBV5-1	-	-	TRBJ1-1	TGCGCCAGCAGCGTACAGGGTCAACTCGGATCCACTGAAGCTTTCTTT	CASSVQGQLGSTEAFF
TRBV11-2	once	-	TRBJ2-2	TGTGCCAGCAGCTTAGACTGGAGCACCGGGGAGCTGTTTTTT	CASSLDWSTGELFF
TRBV27	-	-	TRBJ2-7	TGTGCCAGCAGTTTATCAGGGGACTACGAGCAGTACTTC	CASSLSGDYEQYF
TRBV6-2/TRBV6-3	-	-	TRBJ1-2	TGTGCCAGCAGTTACTCGTTCGAAGGCCCGGGGTATGGCTACACCTTC	CASSYSFEGPGYGYTF
TRBV18	-	-	TRBJ2-5	TGTGCCAGCTCACCGCAGTGGACTGCCGGGCAAGAGACCCAGTACTTC	CASSPQWTAGQETQYF
TRBV30	-	-	TRBJ1-4	TGTGCCTGGAGACTCAATGAAAAACTGTTTTTT	CAWRLNEKLFF
TRBV7-2	-	TRBD2	TRBJ2-1	TGTGCCAGCAGCTTGATCGCGGGGGGCTCCTACAATGAGCAGTTCTTC	CASSLIAGGSYNEQFF
TRBV6-5	-	-	TRBJ1-2	TGTGCCAGCAGGGGCCGTAACCCTTTGCTTGGCTACACCTTC	CASRGRNPLLGYTF
TRBV9	few	-	TRBJ2-3	TGTGCCAGCAGCGTACTGGGGAGGTTCACAGATACGCAGTATTTT	CASSVLGRFTDTQYF
TRBV28	-	-	TRBJ2-3	TGTGCCAGCAGTCTCACCTCCGAGGAAGGCACAGATACGCAGTATTTT	CASSLTSEEGTDTQYF
TRBV6-5	-	TRBD1	TRBJ1-5	TGTGCCAGCAGCCTCGGACAGGGTAGCAATCAGCCCCAGCATTTT	CASSLGQGSNQPQHF
TRBV21-1	-	-	TRBJ2-7	TGTGCCAGCAGCAAAGGGACAGGGGGGGGATACTACGAGCAGTACTTC	CASSKGTGGGYYEQYF
TRBV2	-	TRBD1	TRBJ2-7	TGTGCCAGCAGTGGAGATCGGGACAGGGGATGGGTCTCCTACGAGCAGTACTTC	CASSGDRDRGWVSYEQYF
TRBV10-3	few	TRBD1	TRBJ1-2	TGTGCCACCATTGCACAGGGGGCCGACTATGGCTACACCTTC	CATIAQGADYGYTF
TRBV28	-	-	TRBJ1-6	TGTGCCAGCAGGGTTGAAGCAATAACCTATAATTCACCCCTCCACTTT	CASRVEAITYNSPLHF
TRBV10-3	-	-	TRBJ1-1	TGTGCCACGAGTAGGGAGGGCATGAACACTGAAGCTTTCTTT	CATSREGMNTEAFF
TRBV4-3	-	TRBD2	TRBJ2-7	TGCGCCAGCAGCAGGACTAGCGGGGGGACCTACGAGCAGTACTTC	CASSRTSGGTYEQYF
TRBV5-6	-	TRBD2	TRBJ2-7	TGTGCCAGCAGCCGGTATCGGACTAGCGGGGGGGACGAGCAGTACTTC	CASSRYRTSGGDEQYF
TRBV5-6	-	TRBD2	TRBJ2-3	TGTGCCAGCAGCTTCGGGCTAGCGGGAGCCCCAGATACGCAGTATTTT	CASSFGLAGAPDTQYF
TRBV4-2	-	TRBD1	TRBJ1-2	TGTGCCTCGTTTGGACCGGGACAGGGGTTTGGGGGTGGCTACACCTTC	CASFGPGQGFGGGYTF
TRBV27	-	TRBD2	TRBJ2-3	TGTGCCAGCAGGACTAGCGGGAGGGCCTCCACAGATACGCAGTATTTT	CASRTSGRASTDTQYF
TRBV27	-	-	TRBJ1-2	TGTGCCAGCAGTTTACGCAGGGGCCGAGGCTACACCTTC	CASSLRRGRGYTF
TRBV30	-	TRBD1	TRBJ1-6	TGTGCCTGGAGTGGGACAGGACCAAATTCACCCCTCCACTTT	CAWSGTGPNSPLHF
TRBV6-4	-	-	TRBJ2-2	TGTGCCAGCAGTGACTCGGTGAAAGCGTTGAACACCGGGGAGCTGTTTTTT	CASSDSVKALNTGELFF
TRBV19	-	-	TRBJ1-1	TGTGCCAGTAGCTCAGCAGGGGCGAACACTGAAGCTTTCTTT	CASSSAGANTEAFF
TRBV2	-	-	TRBJ1-5	TGTGCCAGCAGCACCATGGGGCGTTCCAATCAGCCCCAGCATTTT	CASSTMGRSNQPQHF
TRBV5-8	-	-	TRBJ1-2	TGTGCCAGCAGCTTGGTAGGCTACACCTTC	CASSLVGYTF
TRBV4-2	-	TRBD2	TRBJ2-1	TGTGCCAGCAGCCAAGTGGCGGCGGGAGTATCCAATGAGCAGTTCTTC	CASSQVAAGVSNEQFF
TRBV27	-	TRBD2	TRBJ2-7	TGTGCCAGCAGTACTCGGACTAGCGGGAGGGAGGAGCAGTACTTC	CASSTRTSGREEQYF
TRBV18	-	-	TRBJ2-7	TGTGCCAGCTCACCTTCCCCGGGACAAACCTACGAGCAGTACTTC	CASSPSPGQTYEQYF
TRBV7-9	-	TRBD1	TRBJ1-5	TGTGCCAGGAACAGGGGAAATCAGCCCCAGCATTTT	CARNRGNQPQHF
TRBV18	-	TRBD1	TRBJ2-7	TGTGCCAGCTCGGAGCCAAAGGGACAGGGGGGACTCTACGAGCAGTACTTC	CASSEPKGQGGLYEQYF
TRBV11-3	-	TRBD2	TRBJ2-2	TGTGCCAGCAGCGAACGACTAGCGGGACGGACCGGGGAGCTGTTTTTT	CASSERLAGRTGELFF
TRBV6-5	-	-	TRBJ1-5	TGTGCCACTTCGTCGGTAGCCCAGCATTTT	CATSSVAQHF
TRBV24-1	-	TRBD2	TRBJ2-7	TGTGCCACCTCCGGGGAACTAGCGGGAGTTCACGAGCAGTACTTC	CATSGELAGVHEQYF
TRBV30	-	TRBD2	TRBJ2-3	TGTGCCTGGAGTGTACCAGCGGGGGTCACAGATACGCAGTATTTT	CAWSVPAGVTDTQYF
TRBV9	-	TRBD1	TRBJ1-1	TGTGCCAGCAGCGTAGCCGGACAGGGGTCTGAAGCTTTCTTT	CASSVAGQGSEAFF
TRBV20-1	-	-	TRBJ1-2	TGCAGTGCTACAGGGGACTATGGCTACACCTTC	CSATGDYGYTF
TRBV11-2	once	-	TRBJ1-1	TGTGCCAGCAGCTTGGGGACAAGGGGACTGAACACTGAAGCTTTCTTT	CASSLGTRGLNTEAFF